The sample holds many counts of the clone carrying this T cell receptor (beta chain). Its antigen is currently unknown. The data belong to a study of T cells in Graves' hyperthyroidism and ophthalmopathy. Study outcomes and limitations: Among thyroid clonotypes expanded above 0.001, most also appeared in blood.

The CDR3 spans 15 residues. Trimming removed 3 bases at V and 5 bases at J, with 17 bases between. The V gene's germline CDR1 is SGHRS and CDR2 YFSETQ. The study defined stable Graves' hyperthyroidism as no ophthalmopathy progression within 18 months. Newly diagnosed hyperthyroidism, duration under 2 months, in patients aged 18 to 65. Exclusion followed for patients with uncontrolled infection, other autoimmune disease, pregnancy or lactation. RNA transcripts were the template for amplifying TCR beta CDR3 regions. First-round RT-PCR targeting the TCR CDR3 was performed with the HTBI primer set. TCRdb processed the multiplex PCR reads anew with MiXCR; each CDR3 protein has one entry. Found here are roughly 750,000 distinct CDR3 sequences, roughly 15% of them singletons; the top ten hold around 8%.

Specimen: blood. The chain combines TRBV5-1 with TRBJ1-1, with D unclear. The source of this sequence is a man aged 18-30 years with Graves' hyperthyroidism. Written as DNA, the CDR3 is TGCGCCAGCAGCTCGGGTCAGATCGTAAGGACTGAAGCTTTCTTT. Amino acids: CASSSGQIVRTEAFF.